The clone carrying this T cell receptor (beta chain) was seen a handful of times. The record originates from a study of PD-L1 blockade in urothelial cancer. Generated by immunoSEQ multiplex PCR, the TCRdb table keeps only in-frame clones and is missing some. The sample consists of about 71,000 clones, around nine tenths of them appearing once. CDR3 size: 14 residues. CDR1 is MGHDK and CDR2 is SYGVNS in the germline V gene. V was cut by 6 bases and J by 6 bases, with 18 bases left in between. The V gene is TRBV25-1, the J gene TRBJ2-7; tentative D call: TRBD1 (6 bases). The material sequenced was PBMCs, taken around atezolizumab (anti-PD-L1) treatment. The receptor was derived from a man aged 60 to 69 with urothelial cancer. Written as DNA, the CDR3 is TGTGCCAGCAGCCCCCCGGGACATTACGGCGAGCAGTACTTC. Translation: CASSPPGHYGEQYF.